Below, 27 T cell receptor beta chains from the same sample are listed, as sequenced in a study of shared clonotypes between healthy human individuals. Clones were sequenced by immunoSEQ multiplex PCR, and TCRdb holds only the in-frame ones, with some missing. Seen here are about 530,000 clones, 90% to 97% observed once, and the top ten hold about 0.054%. Sequenced input: naive CD4+ T cells sorted from blood. Subset given: CD45RA+ positively selected. The receptor source for this set is a woman aged 30 to 39 in good health.

This rearrangement joins TRBV5-6 to TRBJ2-1; the D is unclear. Per the germline V gene, CDR1 is SGHDT and CDR2 is YYEEEE. V lost 1 base and J 8 bases, leaving 7 bases between the germline ends. The CDR3 length is 12 residues. The CDR3 loop reads CASSLLEHEQFF. CDR3 in DNA: TGTGCCAGCAGCTTGCTAGAACATGAGCAGTTCTTC.

The CDR3 reads CASSRMDQKKLFF. The CDR3 coding sequence is TGTGCCAGCTCACGAATGGACCAAAAAAAACTGTTTTTT. This chain joins TRBV18 and TRBJ1-4; D unclear. Germline lookup yields CDR1 KGHSH and CDR2 LQKENI. V was cut by 4 bases and J by 9 bases, with 12 bases left in between. There are 13 residues in the CDR3. Full variable domain (missing parts from reference TRBV18 and TRBJ1-4): NAGVMQNPRHLVRRRGQEARLRCSPMKGHSHVYWYRQLPEEGLKFMVYLQKENIIDESGMPKERFSAEFPKEGPSILRIQQVVRGDSAAYFCASSRMDQKKLFFGSGTQLSVL.

In nucleotides, the CDR3 is TGTGCCAGCAGTTTAGAGTTGCCAGGCGGTCACAATGAGCAGTTCTTC. This encodes CASSLELPGGHNEQFF. The gene calls are TRBV28 and TRBJ2-1; no reliable D call. The V end lost 2 bases, the J end lost 5 bases, and 16 bases lay between the germline ends. The CDR3 runs to 16 residues. Germline CDR1 MDHEN, CDR2 SYDVKM.

The V call is TRBV11-2, the J call TRBJ2-7, with 10 positions matching TRBD1. CDR1 is SGHAT, CDR2 FQNNGV, per germline. The CDR3 spans 15 residues. Unmatched junction bases numbered 9, after V lost 10 bases and J lost 0 bases. The CDR3: CATSRGQGFSYEQYF. CDR3 in DNA: TGTGCCACCTCCCGGGGACAGGGGTTCTCCTACGAGCAGTACTTC. The whole variable domain, remainder taken from reference TRBV11-2 and TRBJ2-7, is EAGVAQSPRYKIIEKRQSVAFWCNPISGHATLYWYQQILGQGPKLLIQFQNNGVVDDSQLPKDRFSAERLKGVDSTLKIQPAKLEDSAVYLCATSRGQGFSYEQYFGPGTRLTVT.

V usage is TRBV5-1 and J usage is TRBJ2-1, with 7 bases fitting TRBD2. V gave up 0 bases and J gave up 5 bases; unmatched junction bases: 11. The CDR3 has 17 amino acids. Germline V gene lookup returns CDR1 SGHRS and CDR2 YFSETQ. The DNA for the CDR3 is TGCGCCAGCAGCTTGGACTCATCTAGCGGTGTTAACAATGAGCAGTTCTTC. This codes for CASSLDSSSGVNNEQFF.

The genes are TRBV11-1 and TRBJ2-7; D unclear. The V and J ends lost 2 bases and 0 bases respectively, with 8 bases between them. Germline V CDR1 and CDR2: SGHAT, FQDESV (reference sequence). The CDR3 runs 14 residues. CDR3 coding DNA: TGTGCCAGCAGCTTAAGCGACGGCTCCTACGAGCAGTACTTC. Translating it yields CASSLSDGSYEQYF.

This clone was recorded only once. J is TRBJ2-5 and V is TRBV29-1; 14 bases fit TRBD2. The CDR3 loop spans 16 amino acids. From germline, CDR1 is SQVTM and CDR2 ANQGSEA. Trimming cost V 2 bases and J 4 bases; bases outside gene matches: 6. Here the CDR3 DNA reads TGCAGCGTTGAAAGGGGGACTAGCGGGAGAAGAGAGACCCAGTACTTC. This codes for CSVERGTSGRRETQYF.

This chain joins TRBV10-2 and TRBJ2-7, with 7 bases fitting TRBD1. This CDR3 region has 13 residues. Germline lookup yields CDR1 WSHSY and CDR2 SAAADI. V dropped 10 bases and J dropped 6; count of bases not matched to a gene: 12. The CDR3 coding sequence is TGCGCCATCTCACCGAGGGGGCAAGGCGAGCAGTACTTC. Its protein is CAISPRGQGEQYF.

The chain recombines TRBV2 with TRBJ2-7; D is uncertain. Per the germline V gene, CDR1 is SNHLY and CDR2 is FYNNEI. V dropped 2 bases and J dropped 1 base, with 18 bases sitting between them. The CDR3 is 17 residues long. The CDR3 reads CASSEKLGRWGSYEQYF. The CDR3 nucleotides are TGTGCCAGCAGTGAAAAACTTGGCCGCTGGGGTTCCTACGAGCAGTACTTC.

The DNA for the CDR3 is TGTGCCAGCAGTTTAAGGGGACAGGGTAATTCACCCCTCCACTTT. Protein: CASSLRGQGNSPLHF. V and J are TRBV28 and TRBJ1-6; 9 nucleotides align to TRBD1. Germline loops: CDR1 MDHEN, CDR2 SYDVKM. The V segment lost 2 bases and the J segment 6 bases; nucleotides outside the gene matches: 2. The CDR3 loop spans 15 amino acids.

The chain links TRBV6-6 to TRBJ2-2, with TRBD1 matching 7 bases. V shed 6 bases and J 4 bases; nucleotides not matched to a gene: 8. CDR1 and CDR2 (germline): MNHNY, SVGAGI (reference sequence). The CDR3 is 15 residues long. The CDR3 DNA reads as TGTGCCAGCAGACCCGACAGGGTAGGCACCGGGGAGCTGTTTTTT. Encoded protein: CASRPDRVGTGELFF.

V usage is TRBV2 and J usage is TRBJ2-2; 7 nucleotides agree with TRBD1. The germline V gene encodes CDR1 SNHLY and CDR2 FYNNEI. With 7 bases clipped from V and 2 bases from J, the junction kept 19 bases outside the gene matches. The CDR3 is 19 amino acids. The DNA for the CDR3 is TGTGCCAGCACCAATCGGGGCCCTCTAACAGGGGCCAACACCGGGGAGCTGTTTTTT. This encodes CASTNRGPLTGANTGELFF.

The chain carries TRBV15 and TRBJ1-3; TRBD1 aligns across 9 bases. The CDR3 is 19 residues long. V was pared by 1 base and J by 0 bases, with 10 bases of the junction left unmatched. Germline loops: CDR1 LNHNV, CDR2 YYDKDF (reference sequence). CDR3 sequence: CATSRAIGQGLFSGNTIYF. CDR3 DNA: TGTGCCACCAGCAGAGCCATAGGACAGGGGCTTTTCTCTGGAAACACCATATATTTT. Variable domain in full (rest from reference TRBV15 and TRBJ1-3): DAMVIQNPRYQVTQFGKPVTLSCSQTLNHNVMYWYQQKSSQAPKLLFHYYDKDFNNEADTPDNFQSRRPNTSFCFLDIRSPGLGDTAMYLCATSRAIGQGLFSGNTIYFGEGSWLTVV.

The V gene is TRBV29-1, the J gene TRBJ1-2; 10 bases line up with TRBD1. CDR1 and CDR2 (germline): SQVTM, ANQGSEA. This CDR3 is built from 13 residues. J gave up 5 bases and V 7 bases, and 7 bases lay outside the gene matches. The CDR3 coding sequence is TGCAGCGGTCGGACAGGGGGAGATTATGGCTACACCTTC. Translated, it gives CSGRTGGDYGYTF.

The V gene is TRBV5-4, the J gene TRBJ1-5; D is uncertain. The CDR3 has 18 residues. The V end lost 1 base, the J end lost 3 bases, and 20 bases lay between the germline ends. CDR1 is SGHNT, CDR2 YYREEE, per germline (reference sequence). CDR3 DNA sequence: TGTGCCAGCAGCTTGATGCCCCAAACATTGATCGACAATCAGCCCCAGCATTTT. Its protein product is CASSLMPQTLIDNQPQHF.

The rearrangement joins TRBV28 to TRBJ2-1; TRBD1 aligns across 10 bases. After removal of 8 bases from V and 5 bases from J, the junction contained 15 bases not matched to a gene. CDR1 and CDR2 from the germline V gene are MDHEN and SYDVKM. The CDR3 sequence is 17 residues long. CDR3 bases: TGTGCCAGCTTCAGACAGGGGGCATCTGGACTCAACAATGAGCAGTTCTTC. This codes for CASFRQGASGLNNEQFF.

V gene TRBV6-6 combines with J gene TRBJ1-1; no clear D. The germline V gene encodes CDR1 MNHNY and CDR2 SVGAGI (reference sequence). Trimming pared 0 bases from V and 11 bases from J, leaving 13 bases between. The CDR3 has 13 amino acids. The CDR3 reads CASSYSEEGEAFF. For the CDR3, the DNA is TGTGCCAGCAGTTACTCGGAGGAGGGTGAGGCTTTCTTT.

This clone was found once. The rearrangement uses TRBV5-4 and TRBJ1-3; D is possibly TRBD1 (5 bases). V dropped 1 base and J dropped 0 bases, with 11 bases sitting between them. This CDR3 is built from 16 residues. In germline, CDR1 is SGHNT, CDR2 YYREEE (reference sequence). The CDR3 DNA reads TGTGCCAGCAGCTTGAGTCAGGGCAGCTCTGGAAACACCATATATTTT. The encoded protein is CASSLSQGSSGNTIYF.

The rearrangement joins TRBV5-1 to TRBJ2-3; TRBD2 matches at 10 bases. V lost 4 bases, J lost 1 base, and 9 bases stayed unmatched. The CDR3 is 17 amino acids. Germline CDR1 reads SGHRS; CDR2 reads YFSETQ. DNA of the CDR3: TGCGCCAGCAGCAGGCTAGCGGGAGTGGTAGGCACAGATACGCAGTATTTT. Translation gives CASSRLAGVVGTDTQYF.

V gene TRBV7-6 combines with J gene TRBJ2-5; D gene uncertain. The V gene's germline CDR1 is SGHVS and CDR2 FNYEAQ. This CDR3 contains 11 residues. Trimming took off 1 base at V and 5 bases at J, with 2 bases between the two ends. Here the CDR3 reads CASSLVETQYF. CDR3 sequence (DNA): TGTGCCAGCAGCTTAGTGGAGACCCAGTACTTC.

The chain employs TRBV18 and TRBJ1-2, with TRBD1 identical over 7 bases. The junction had 15 bases not matched to a gene; V was cut back by 8 bases and J by 0 bases. CDR1 is KGHSH and CDR2 is LQKENI in the germline V gene. The CDR3 runs 17 residues. For the CDR3, the DNA is TGTGCCAGCCACTCACCAACAGGGGTATCAACTAACTATGGCTACACCTTC. Encoded protein: CASHSPTGVSTNYGYTF.

The genes are TRBV18 and TRBJ2-7; perhaps TRBD2 as D (5 bases). Germline V gene sequence: CDR1 KGHSH, CDR2 LQKENI. Between the trimmed V and J ends, which lost 3 bases and 4 bases, there was a span of 13 bases. CDR3 length: 14 residues. Here the CDR3 reads CASSPQDFSYEQYF. DNA of the CDR3: TGTGCCAGCTCACCCCAGGACTTCTCGTACGAGCAGTACTTC.

The chain joins TRBV27 to TRBJ2-6; the match to TRBD1 covers 8 bases. This CDR3 region has 18 residues. CDR1 is MNHEY and CDR2 is SMNVEV in the germline V gene (reference sequence). Trimming cost V 5 bases and J 0 bases; bases outside gene matches: 9. The CDR3 spells CASSPDREFVSGANVLTF. CDR3 coding DNA: TGTGCCAGCAGTCCGGACAGGGAGTTTGTCTCTGGGGCCAACGTCCTGACTTTC.

The V and J genes are TRBV11-2 and TRBJ2-7; 7 bases fit TRBD2. Germline V gives CDR1 SGHAT, CDR2 FQNNGV. The CDR3 runs 13 residues. The V gene end was trimmed by 5 bases and the J gene end by 9 bases; junction bases not matched to a gene: 10. Here the CDR3 DNA reads TGTGCCAGCAGCGGGGGGGGTACTGGGTGGCAGTACTTC. This encodes CASSGGGTGWQYF.

This clone was picked up one time. The chain combines TRBV11-2 with TRBJ2-3, with unresolved D. The germline V gene encodes CDR1 SGHAT and CDR2 FQNNGV. CDR3 size: 17 residues. Trimming pared 0 bases from V and 6 bases from J, leaving 19 bases between. This CDR3 reads CASSLESGGTGPDTQYF. The CDR3 bases are TGTGCCAGCAGCTTAGAGAGTGGCGGAACTGGACCCGATACGCAGTATTTT.

The chain links TRBV23-1 to TRBJ2-7, with D uncertain. TRBV23-1 is flagged as an ORF with uncertain function. The V gene lost 4 bases and the J gene lost 3 bases, with 13 bases spanning the gap. The CDR3 sequence is 14 residues long. CDR3 coding DNA: TGCGCCAGCAGTCGAACGCAGTGCGACTACGAGCAGTACTTC. This gives the protein CASSRTQCDYEQYF.

The V call is TRBV5-1, the J call TRBJ2-3; 7 bases match TRBD1. This CDR3 spans 15 amino acids. Germline values: CDR1 SGHRS, CDR2 YFSETQ. V was clipped by 4 bases and J by 5 bases; unmatched bases: 10. The CDR3 loop is CASSPGQLRGDTQYF. The DNA for the CDR3 is TGCGCCAGCAGCCCGGGACAGTTGAGAGGAGATACGCAGTATTTT.